The TCR beta chain described here comes from a study of T cells in Graves' hyperthyroidism and ophthalmopathy. Overall study results and limits: The model predicted ophthalmopathy a median roughly 6.3 months before onset.

Exclusion criteria comprised uncontrolled infection, other autoimmune disease, pregnancy or lactation. First hyperthyroidism diagnosis is when the blood sample was obtained, before any ophthalmopathy symptoms. This clonotype occurred many times. Its target is not known. Authors of the study amplified TCR beta CDR3 regions from RNA transcripts. RT-PCR in the first round (using the HTBI primer set) targeted the TCR CDR3. TCRdb fed the multiplex PCR reads into MiXCR, producing one record per CDR3 protein. This sample has about 350,000 distinct CDR3 sequences, with approximately 17% found just once. The CDR3 loop spans 14 amino acids. Germline V gene data show CDR1 as SNHLY and CDR2 as FYNNEI. Trimming pared 7 bases from V and 0 bases from J, leaving 7 bases between.

This sequence was found in a woman aged 25 to 39 with Graves' hyperthyroidism that later progressed to Graves' ophthalmopathy. The chain employs TRBV2 and TRBJ1-6, with no clear D. The sample taken for sequencing was blood. The CDR3: CASKGSSYNSPLHF. The CDR3 nucleotides read TGTGCCAGCAAGGGCAGCTCCTATAATTCACCCCTCCACTTT.